A selection of T cell receptor beta chains follows, all from one sample in a study of T cell responses to AZD1222 COVID-19 vaccine. Method: immunoSEQ multiplex PCR; TCRdb's copy keeps in-frame clones and lacks some. This repertoire shows over 100,000 clones, over 90% found once; its top ten account for less than 5%. Sample: peripheral blood, taken on day 0 of AZD1222 vaccination. All receptors come from an adult in good health. Each CDR3 is given with its conserved first and last residue. The D gene is left open where the match is weak.

cdr3_aa: CASRRDSGSYNEQFF
d_call: TRBD1
j_call: TRBJ2-1
v_call: TRBV5-1

cdr3_aa: CASSMGTPYNEQFF
d_call: -
j_call: TRBJ2-1
v_call: TRBV19

cdr3_aa: CASSLGWGRGRNEKLFF
d_call: TRBD1
j_call: TRBJ1-4
v_call: TRBV28

cdr3_aa: CASRREWEDTQYF
d_call: -
j_call: TRBJ2-3
v_call: TRBV13

cdr3_aa: CASSGLAGGTYEQYF
d_call: TRBD2
j_call: TRBJ2-7
v_call: TRBV2

cdr3_aa: CASSLGEVGTEAFF
d_call: -
j_call: TRBJ1-1
v_call: TRBV5-1

cdr3_aa: CASRSGVGWDEQFF
d_call: -
j_call: TRBJ2-1
v_call: TRBV25-1

cdr3_aa: CASEKGRNTEAFF
d_call: -
j_call: TRBJ1-1
v_call: TRBV6-6

cdr3_aa: CASSLGQDRGPLHF
d_call: -
j_call: TRBJ1-6
v_call: TRBV5-1

cdr3_aa: CASSQNDRLVF
d_call: -
j_call: TRBJ1-2
v_call: TRBV4-1